These 25 T cell receptor beta chains were all obtained from the same sample, sequenced in a study of cytomegalovirus exposure and HLA in healthy donors. In the PCR, 60 Vbeta and 13 Jbeta primers were used. The table came from immunoSEQ multiplex PCR; TCRdb's copy has only in-frame clones and leaves some out. Of some 110,000 clones listed, about 59% are singletons. Sequences were obtained from PBMCs. The receptors stem from a middle-aged woman in good health and CMV-seropositive.

The chain joins TRBV9 to TRBJ2-6, with D maybe TRBD1 (6 bases). The V and J ends lost 0 bases and 0 bases respectively, with 10 bases between them. The CDR3 length is 17 residues. Germline CDR1 is SGDLS and CDR2 is YYNGEE. CDR3 coding DNA: TGTGCCAGCAGCGTAGTCCAGGGGACCTCTGGGGCCAACGTCCTGACTTTC. Protein: CASSVVQGTSGANVLTF.

The V gene is TRBV5-4, the J gene TRBJ2-7; 7 bases agree with TRBD1. This CDR3 contains 15 residues. After removal of 4 bases from V and 2 bases from J, the junction contained 9 bases not matched to a gene. Germline CDR1 is SGHNT and CDR2 is YYREEE (reference sequence). In nucleotides, the CDR3 is TGTGCCAGCAGCCTCGACAGGGCCGAAACCTACGAGCAGTACTTC. It codes for CASSLDRAETYEQYF. Full variable domain (outside the CDR3, taken from reference TRBV5-4 and TRBJ2-7): ETGVTQSPTHLIKTRGQQVTLRCSSQSGHNTVSWYQQALGQGPQFIFQYYREEENGRGNFPPRFSGLQFPNYSSELNVNALELDDSALYLCASSLDRAETYEQYFGPGTRLTVT.

The rearrangement joins TRBV9 to TRBJ2-2; no reliable D call. The CDR3 spans 15 residues. Germline-derived CDR1 and CDR2 are SGDLS and YYNGEE. V was shortened by 0 bases and J by 1 base, with 7 bases between the two germline ends. The CDR3 DNA is TGTGCCAGCAGCGTAGGACAAGTGAACACCGGGGAGCTGTTTTTT. It yields the protein CASSVGQVNTGELFF.

The chain combines TRBV28 with TRBJ2-7; TRBD2 matches 7 bases. The CDR3 sequence is 13 residues long. Germline CDR1 reads MDHEN; CDR2 reads SYDVKM. The V and J ends lost 7 bases and 4 bases, in that order; junction bases with no gene match: 7. CDR3 sequence reads: CASNPGGGYEQYF. The CDR3 coding sequence is TGTGCCAGCAATCCCGGCGGGGGTTACGAGCAGTACTTC.

This clone was counted between two and nine times. The chain is built from TRBV7-9 and TRBJ2-1; a possible D gene is TRBD1 (6 bases). Trimming stripped 5 bases from V and 2 bases from J, with 13 bases between. This CDR3 contains 15 residues. The V gene's germline CDR1 is SEHNR and CDR2 FQNEAQ (reference sequence). The CDR3 DNA reads TGTGCCAGCAGCCCAGATCGGACAGCCTACAATGAGCAGTTCTTC. Translation gives CASSPDRTAYNEQFF.

The V and J genes are TRBV28 and TRBJ2-4, with 10 bases that match TRBD2. Germline CDR1 reads MDHEN; CDR2 reads SYDVKM. The CDR3 contains 11 residues. V gave up 8 bases and J gave up 14 bases; unmatched junction bases: 6. DNA of the CDR3: TGTGCCAGCCGAGCGGGAGGGGCAGAGTACTTC. It encodes CASRAGGAEYF.

The chain recombines TRBV6-5 with TRBJ1-2; D is uncertain. Germline V gene lookup returns CDR1 MNHEY and CDR2 SVGAGI. This CDR3 has 14 residues. Trimming left V 7 bases short and J 4 bases short, with 16 bases between. CDR3 loop: CASTRTGIGYGYTF. CDR3 DNA: TGTGCCAGCACCAGGACGGGGATCGGCTATGGCTACACCTTC.

J is TRBJ2-2 and V is TRBV4-1; TRBD1 might be the D (6 bases). Between the trimmed V and J ends, which lost 4 bases and 4 bases, there was a span of 13 bases. The CDR3 has 15 residues. Germline values: CDR1 MGHRA, CDR2 YSYEKL. CDR3 nucleotide sequence: TGCGCCAGCAGCCCACAGGGATGGAGCACCGGGGAGCTGTTTTTT. Translating gives CASSPQGWSTGELFF.

The chain carries TRBV9 and TRBJ2-5; 7 bases match TRBD1. The germline CDR1 and CDR2 sequences are SGDLS and YYNGEE. CDR3 length: 16 residues. V was pared by 3 bases and J by 5 bases, with 13 bases of the junction left unmatched. CDR3 in DNA: TGTGCCAGCAGCGCAGAAGGGACAGTTTATGTTGAGACCCAGTACTTC. It specifies CASSAEGTVYVETQYF. Filled out from reference TRBV9 and TRBJ2-5, the complete variable domain reads DSGVTQTPKHLITATGQRVTLRCSPRSGDLSVYWYQQSLDQGLQFLIQYYNGEERAKGNILERFSAQQFPDLHSELNLSSLELGDSALYFCASSAEGTVYVETQYFGPGTRLLVL.

This clone was seen a few times. J is TRBJ2-2 and V is TRBV4-3; no clear D gene. The CDR3 extends over 16 amino acids. Germline V lookup: CDR1 LGHNA, CDR2 YSLEER. Trimming cost V 4 bases and J 0 bases, with 12 bases left between them. The CDR3 nucleotides read TGCGCCAGCAGCCCCCTGGTCACTCCGAACACCGGGGAGCTGTTTTTT. It codes for CASSPLVTPNTGELFF.

This clone was observed a single time. This rearrangement joins TRBV6-5 to TRBJ1-2; D not certain. Looked up from germline, CDR1 is MNHEY and CDR2 is SVGAGI. V was trimmed by 4 bases and J by 2 bases, leaving 11 bases between them. This CDR3 region has 14 residues. CDR3 amino acids: CASSSLARNYGYTF. In DNA form, the CDR3 reads TGTGCCAGCAGTTCCCTCGCGAGAAACTATGGCTACACCTTC.

In DNA form, the CDR3 reads TGCGCCAGCAGCCAGGACCGACAGGGGGCTTACGAGCAGTACTTC. Encoded protein: CASSQDRQGAYEQYF. This chain uses TRBV4-3 with TRBJ2-7, with 10 bases aligning to TRBD1. The V segment lost 3 bases and the J segment 4 bases; nucleotides outside the gene matches: 6. The CDR3 has 15 residues. The V gene's germline CDR1 is LGHNA and CDR2 YSLEER.

This clone was seen a handful of times. This chain joins TRBV5-1 and TRBJ1-1; TRBD1 is a possible D gene (5 bases). Germline V gene sequence: CDR1 SGHRS, CDR2 YFSETQ. This CDR3 comprises 15 residues. Trimming pared 0 bases from V and 3 bases from J, leaving 12 bases between. DNA for the CDR3: TGCGCCAGCAGCTTGGTGGGGCTTCAGGACACTGAAGCTTTCTTT. The encoded protein is CASSLVGLQDTEAFF.

CDR3 residues: CATSRRDTGTDTQYF. CDR3 DNA sequence: TGTGCCACCAGCAGAAGAGATACGGGCACAGATACGCAGTATTTT. V gene TRBV15 combines with J gene TRBJ2-3; D unresolved. V gave up 2 bases and J gave up 1 base, with 10 bases separating them. In germline, CDR1 is LNHNV, CDR2 YYDKDF (reference sequence). CDR3 length: 15 residues. The whole variable domain, remainder taken from reference TRBV15 and TRBJ2-3, is DAMVIQNPRYQVTQFGKPVTLSCSQTLNHNVMYWYQQKSSQAPKLLFHYYDKDFNNEADTPDNFQSRRPNTSFCFLDIRSPGLGDTAMYLCATSRRDTGTDTQYFGPGTRLTVL.

In DNA form, the CDR3 reads TGTGCCAGTAGCCTAAAAGGACTAGCGGTATACAATGAGCAGTTCTTC. Translated, it gives CASSLKGLAVYNEQFF. This chain connects TRBV19 to TRBJ2-1; 10 bases map to TRBD2. The germline gives CDR1 LNHDA, CDR2 SQIVND (reference sequence). The V segment lost 6 bases and the J segment 4 bases; nucleotides outside the gene matches: 9. This CDR3 contains 16 residues.

The chain uses TRBV6-5 and TRBJ2-7; the match to TRBD1 covers 8 bases. Trimming removed 5 bases from V and 0 bases from J; junction bases left unmatched: 3. This CDR3 has 14 amino acids. Germline CDR1 MNHEY, CDR2 SVGAGI. The CDR3 nucleotides read TGTGCCAGCAGTCCGGACAGGGACTCCTACGAGCAGTACTTC. As protein: CASSPDRDSYEQYF.

The CDR3 nucleotides are TGTGCCAGCTCACCTCAGATCGGGACTAGCGGGATCTACGAGCAGTACTTC. This encodes CASSPQIGTSGIYEQYF. The chain couples TRBV18 to TRBJ2-7, with 13 nucleotides matching TRBD2. J was trimmed by 3 bases and V by 3 bases; bases with no gene match: 8. The CDR3 contains 17 residues. The germline gives CDR1 KGHSH, CDR2 LQKENI.

This rearrangement joins TRBV4-3 to TRBJ2-1; TRBD2 aligns across 8 bases. The germline V gene has CDR1 LGHNA and CDR2 YSLEER. The CDR3 totals 17 residues. J lost 4 bases, V lost 3 bases, and 11 bases had no gene match. The CDR3 DNA reads TGCGCCAGCAGCCACTATCCTGCGGGGGGTACTTACAATGAGCAGTTCTTC. It encodes CASSHYPAGGTYNEQFF.

This chain links TRBV14 with TRBJ1-2, with unresolved D. Germline CDR1 and CDR2: SGHDN and FVKESK. With 1 base removed from V and 5 bases from J, the gap between germline ends came to 5 bases. The CDR3 consists of 12 residues. The CDR3 nucleotides read TGTGCCAGCAGCCAAGTAGAATATGGCTACACCTTC. Translating it yields CASSQVEYGYTF.

The CDR3 spells CASSLASGGALYGYTF. As DNA, the CDR3 is TGTGCCAGCAGCTTAGCGTCGGGGGGTGCCCTCTATGGCTACACCTTC. The rearrangement links TRBV7-9 to TRBJ1-2; D might be TRBD1 (5 bases). The CDR3 is 16 residues long. The germline V gene encodes CDR1 SEHNR and CDR2 FQNEAQ (reference sequence). V gave up 0 bases and J gave up 4 bases, with 15 bases separating them. Full variable domain (outside the CDR3, taken from reference TRBV7-9 and TRBJ1-2): DTGVSQNPRHKITKRGQNVTFRCDPISEHNRLYWYRQTLGQGPEFLTYFQNEAQLEKSRLLSDRFSAERPKGSFSTLEIQRTEQGDSAMYLCASSLASGGALYGYTFGSGTRLTVV.

The chain recombines TRBV28 with TRBJ2-3; 15 bases fit TRBD2. This CDR3 contains 16 residues. V trimming: 4 bases; J trimming: 5 bases; junction bases outside the gene matches: 4. In germline, CDR1 is MDHEN, CDR2 SYDVKM. This CDR3 reads CASSSGLAGGVDTQYF. The CDR3 nucleotides read TGTGCCAGCAGTTCGGGACTAGCGGGAGGCGTAGATACGCAGTATTTT.

This clone was seen only a few times. V and J are TRBV28 and TRBJ1-5; TRBD1 aligns across 7 bases. The CDR3 is made up of 16 amino acids. In germline, CDR1 is MDHEN, CDR2 SYDVKM. V shed 6 bases and J 2 bases; nucleotides not matched to a gene: 10. The CDR3 DNA reads as TGTGCCAGCAGGGATAGAACAGGGGTGGGCAATCAGCCCCAGCATTTT. Its protein product is CASRDRTGVGNQPQHF.

This clone has just one count. V is TRBV21-1 and J is TRBJ2-1; the D call of TRBD2 is as the table states it, not checked on the DNA. TRBV21-1 is a pseudogene locus. This CDR3 contains 19 residues. The CDR3 bases are TGTGCCAGCAGCATGGAGGTGAACTGGCTAGCCGAACCCTACAATGAGCAGTTCTTC. It encodes CASSMEVNWLAEPYNEQFF.

The chain carries TRBV5-1 and TRBJ1-1; a possible D gene is TRBD1 (6 bases). V dropped 4 bases and J dropped 2 bases, with 33 bases sitting between them. This CDR3 spans 21 amino acids. From germline, CDR1 is SGHRS and CDR2 YFSETQ. CDR3 amino acids: CASSPGWEGGPRRNVNTEAFF. DNA of the CDR3: TGCGCCAGCAGCCCGGGGTGGGAGGGGGGACCCCGGAGGAACGTAAACACTGAAGCTTTCTTT.

CDR3 amino acids: CASSLGRQETQYF. DNA of the CDR3: TGTGCCAGCAGCTTGGGCCGGCAAGAGACCCAGTACTTC. This chain joins TRBV7-9 and TRBJ2-5, with D hard to call. V was clipped by 3 bases and J by 2 bases, with 7 bases between them. The CDR3 spans 13 residues. Germline lookup yields CDR1 SEHNR and CDR2 FQNEAQ (reference sequence).